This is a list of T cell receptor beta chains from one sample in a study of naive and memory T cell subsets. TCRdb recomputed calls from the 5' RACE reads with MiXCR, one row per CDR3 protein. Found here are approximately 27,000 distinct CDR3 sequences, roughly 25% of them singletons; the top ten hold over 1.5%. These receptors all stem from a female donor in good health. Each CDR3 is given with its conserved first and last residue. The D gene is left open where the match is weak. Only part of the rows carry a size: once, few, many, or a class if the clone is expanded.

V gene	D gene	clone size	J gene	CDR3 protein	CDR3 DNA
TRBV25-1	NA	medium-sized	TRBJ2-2	CASRAKHTGELFF	TGTGCCAGCAGAGCTAAGCACACCGGGGAGCTGTTTTTT
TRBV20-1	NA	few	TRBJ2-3	CSAGASDRITDTQYF	TGCAGTGCCGGTGCCAGCGACAGAATCACAGATACGCAGTATTTT
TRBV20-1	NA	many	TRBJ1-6	CSAGGLGYQNSPLHF	TGCAGTGCTGGCGGCTTAGGTTATCAGAATTCACCCCTCCACTTT
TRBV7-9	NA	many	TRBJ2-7	CASSSHYEQYF	TGTGCCAGCAGCTCCCACTACGAGCAGTACTTC
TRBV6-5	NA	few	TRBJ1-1	CASKLGGNTEAFF	TGTGCCAGCAAATTAGGGGGAAACACTGAAGCTTTCTTT
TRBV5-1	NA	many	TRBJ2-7	CASSFRDNGAYEQYF	TGCGCCAGCAGCTTCCGGGACAACGGGGCCTACGAGCAGTACTTC
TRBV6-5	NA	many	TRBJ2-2	CASSTGGTGELFF	TGTGCCAGCAGTACCGGTGGTACCGGGGAGCTGTTTTTT
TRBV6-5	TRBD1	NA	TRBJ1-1	CASSYGQGDTEAFF	TGTGCCAGCAGTTACGGGCAGGGGGACACTGAAGCTTTCTTT
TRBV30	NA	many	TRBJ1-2	CAWSVGRLNYGYTF	TGTGCCTGGAGTGTAGGACGGTTGAACTATGGCTACACCTTC
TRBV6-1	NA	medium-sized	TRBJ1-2	CASSGHGYYGYTF	TGTGCCAGCAGTGGACACGGATACTATGGCTACACCTTC
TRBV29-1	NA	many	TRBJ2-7	CSVGGTYEQYF	TGCAGCGTGGGCGGAACCTACGAGCAGTACTTC
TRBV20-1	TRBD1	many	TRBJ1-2	CSARDRYYGYTF	TGCAGTGCAAGGGACAGGTACTATGGCTACACCTTC
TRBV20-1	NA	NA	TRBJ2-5	CSAGPSQETQYF	TGCAGTGCCGGCCCCAGTCAAGAGACCCAGTACTTC
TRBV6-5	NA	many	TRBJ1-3	CASSQGNTIYF	TGTGCCAGCAGTCAGGGAAACACCATATATTTT
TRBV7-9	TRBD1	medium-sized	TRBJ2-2	CASSPGDRNTGELFF	TGTGCCAGCAGCCCAGGGGACAGAAACACCGGGGAGCTGTTTTTT
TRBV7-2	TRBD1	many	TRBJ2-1	CASSQPDRPDNEQFF	TGTGCCAGCAGCCAACCGGACAGGCCCGACAATGAGCAGTTCTTC
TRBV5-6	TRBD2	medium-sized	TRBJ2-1	CASSLATSGDHNEQFF	TGTGCCAGCAGCTTGGCCACTAGCGGGGACCACAATGAGCAGTTCTTC
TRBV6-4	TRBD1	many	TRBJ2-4	CASSPTGDRDIQYF	TGTGCCAGCAGCCCGACAGGGGATAGGGACATTCAGTACTTC
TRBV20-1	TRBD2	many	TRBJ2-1	CSATTGTSGYNEQFF	TGCAGTGCTACGACCGGGACTAGCGGTTACAATGAGCAGTTCTTC
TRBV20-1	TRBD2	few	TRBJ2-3	CSVREMTNTDTQYF	TGCAGTGTGCGGGAGATGACTAACACAGATACGCAGTATTTT
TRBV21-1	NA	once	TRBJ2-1	CASTADRSSNEQFF	TGTGCCAGCACCGCGGATAGGTCCTCCAATGAGCAGTTCTTC
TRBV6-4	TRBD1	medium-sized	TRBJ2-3	CASSDSQGAADTQYF	TGTGCCAGCAGTGACTCACAGGGGGCGGCAGATACGCAGTATTTT
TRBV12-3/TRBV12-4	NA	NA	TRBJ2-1	CASSLDGNNEQFF	TGTGCCAGCAGTTTAGACGGCAACAATGAGCAGTTCTTC
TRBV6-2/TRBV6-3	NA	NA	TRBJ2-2	CASSYSDSTGELFF	TGTGCCAGCAGTTACTCGGACAGCACCGGGGAGCTGTTTTTT
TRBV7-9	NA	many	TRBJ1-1	CASSFRFRNTEAFF	TGTGCAAGCAGCTTTCGGTTTCGGAACACTGAAGCTTTCTTT
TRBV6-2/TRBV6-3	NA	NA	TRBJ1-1	CASSSALEAFF	TGTGCCAGCAGTTCGGCCCTCGAAGCTTTCTTT
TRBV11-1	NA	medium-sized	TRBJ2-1	CASSLSPQNEQFF	TGTGCCAGCAGCCTGAGCCCACAGAATGAGCAGTTCTTC
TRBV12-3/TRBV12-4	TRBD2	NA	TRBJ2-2	CASSSARLAGGVSTGELFF	TGTGCCAGCAGTTCCGCCCGACTAGCGGGAGGTGTGTCCACCGGGGAGCTGTTTTTT
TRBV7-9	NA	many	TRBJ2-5	CASSPRFYSETQYF	TGTGCCAGCAGCCCTCGCTTCTATTCCGAGACCCAGTACTTC
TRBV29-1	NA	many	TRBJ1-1	CSVEEGTEAFF	TGCAGCGTTGAAGAGGGGACTGAAGCTTTCTTT
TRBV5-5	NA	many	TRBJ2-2	CASSFKTFTGELFF	TGTGCCAGCAGCTTCAAGACTTTTACCGGGGAGCTGTTTTTT
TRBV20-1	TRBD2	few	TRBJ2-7	CSARAGGSYEQYF	TGCAGTGCTAGAGCCGGCGGGAGCTACGAGCAGTACTTC
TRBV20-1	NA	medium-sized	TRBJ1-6	CSVRTGDISPLHF	TGCAGTGTTCGGACGGGGGACATTTCACCCCTCCACTTT
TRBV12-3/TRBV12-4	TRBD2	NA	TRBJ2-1	CASSLATSGGAGEQFF	TGTGCCAGCAGTTTAGCAACTAGCGGGGGGGCCGGTGAGCAGTTCTTC
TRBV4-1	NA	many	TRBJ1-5	CASSHPAHNLDQPQHF	TGCGCCAGCAGCCACCCCGCCCATAATTTGGATCAGCCCCAGCATTTT
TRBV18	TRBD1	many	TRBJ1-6	CASSQDRVGNSPLHF	TGTGCCAGCTCACAAGACAGGGTCGGGAATTCACCCCTCCACTTT
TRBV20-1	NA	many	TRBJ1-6	CSAKGQAGLNSPLHF	TGCAGTGCTAAAGGTCAGGCCGGCCTTAATTCACCCCTCCACTTT
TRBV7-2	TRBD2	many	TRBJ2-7	CASSLVRRGLAGEPYEQYF	TGTGCCAGCAGCTTAGTCAGGCGCGGACTAGCGGGAGAGCCCTACGAGCAGTACTTC
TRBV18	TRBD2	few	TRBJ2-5	CASSPPSGAQETQYF	TGTGCCAGCTCACCCCCTAGCGGGGCTCAAGAGACCCAGTACTTC
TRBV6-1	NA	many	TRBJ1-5	CASSEDHRASQPQHF	TGTGCCAGCAGCGAAGACCACAGGGCGAGCCAGCCCCAGCATTTT
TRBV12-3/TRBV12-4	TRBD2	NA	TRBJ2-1	CASSWGGSSYNEQFF	TGTGCCAGCAGTTGGGGAGGGAGCTCCTACAATGAGCAGTTCTTC
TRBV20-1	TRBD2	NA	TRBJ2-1	CSASERGDYNEQFF	TGCAGTGCTAGTGAGCGGGGGGACTACAATGAGCAGTTCTTC
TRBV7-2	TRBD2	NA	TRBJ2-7	CASSLVSTSGSPSSYEQYF	TGTGCCAGCAGCTTAGTTAGCACTAGCGGGAGCCCTAGCTCCTACGAGCAGTACTTC
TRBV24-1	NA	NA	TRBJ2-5	CATSRGQEETQYF	TGTGCCACCAGCCGGGGGCAGGAAGAGACCCAGTACTTC
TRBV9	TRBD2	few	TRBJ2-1	CASSTGTSGPLGEQFF	TGTGCCAGCAGCACGGGTACTAGCGGACCCCTCGGAGAGCAGTTCTTC